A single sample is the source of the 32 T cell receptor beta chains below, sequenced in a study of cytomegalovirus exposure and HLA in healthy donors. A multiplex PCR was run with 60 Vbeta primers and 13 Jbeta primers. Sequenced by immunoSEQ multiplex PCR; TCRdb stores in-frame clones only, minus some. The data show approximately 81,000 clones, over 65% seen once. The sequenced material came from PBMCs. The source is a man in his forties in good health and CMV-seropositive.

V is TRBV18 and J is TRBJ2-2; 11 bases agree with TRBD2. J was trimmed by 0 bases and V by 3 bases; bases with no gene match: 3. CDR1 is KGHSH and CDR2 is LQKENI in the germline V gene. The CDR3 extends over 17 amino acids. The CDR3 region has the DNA TGTGCCAGCTCACCGGTGGGACTAGCGGCGAACACCGGGGAGCTGTTTTTT. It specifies CASSPVGLAANTGELFF.

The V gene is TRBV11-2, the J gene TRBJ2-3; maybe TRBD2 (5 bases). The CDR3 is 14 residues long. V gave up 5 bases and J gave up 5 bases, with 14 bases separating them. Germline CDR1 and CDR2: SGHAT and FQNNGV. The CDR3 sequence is CASSPGVGGDTQYF. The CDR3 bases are TGTGCCAGCAGCCCCGGGGTAGGTGGAGATACGCAGTATTTT.

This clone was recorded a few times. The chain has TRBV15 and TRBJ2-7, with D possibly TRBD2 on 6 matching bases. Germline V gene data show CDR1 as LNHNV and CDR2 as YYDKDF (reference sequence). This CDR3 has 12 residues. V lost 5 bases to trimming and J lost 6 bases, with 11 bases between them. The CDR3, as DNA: TGTGCCACCAGCCCCTCGGGGGTCGAGCAGTACTTC. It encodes CATSPSGVEQYF. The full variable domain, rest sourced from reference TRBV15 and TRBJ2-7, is DAMVIQNPRYQVTQFGKPVTLSCSQTLNHNVMYWYQQKSSQAPKLLFHYYDKDFNNEADTPDNFQSRRPNTSFCFLDIRSPGLGDTAMYLCATSPSGVEQYFGPGTRLTVT.

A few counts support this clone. CDR3 amino acids: CASSYQSPYDGQYF. The CDR3, as DNA: TGTGCCAGCAGTTACCAGTCCCCTTATGATGGGCAGTACTTC. The V call is TRBV6-5, the J call TRBJ2-7; D ambiguous. The V gene's germline CDR1 is MNHEY and CDR2 SVGAGI. The CDR3 covers 14 residues. Trimming pared 2 bases from V and 9 bases from J, leaving 17 bases between.

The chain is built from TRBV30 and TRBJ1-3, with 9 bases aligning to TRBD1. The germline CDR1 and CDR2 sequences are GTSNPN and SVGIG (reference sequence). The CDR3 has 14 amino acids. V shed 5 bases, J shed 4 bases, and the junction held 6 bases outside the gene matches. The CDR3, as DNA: TGTGCCTGGGAGACAGGGGGTGCCGGAAACACCATATATTTT. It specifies CAWETGGAGNTIYF.

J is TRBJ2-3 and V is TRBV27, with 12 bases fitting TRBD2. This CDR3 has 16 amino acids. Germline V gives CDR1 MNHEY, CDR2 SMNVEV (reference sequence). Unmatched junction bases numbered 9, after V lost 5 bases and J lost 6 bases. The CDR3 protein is CASSDPTSGSWDTQYF. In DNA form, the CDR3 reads TGTGCCAGCAGTGACCCGACTAGCGGGAGTTGGGATACGCAGTATTTT.

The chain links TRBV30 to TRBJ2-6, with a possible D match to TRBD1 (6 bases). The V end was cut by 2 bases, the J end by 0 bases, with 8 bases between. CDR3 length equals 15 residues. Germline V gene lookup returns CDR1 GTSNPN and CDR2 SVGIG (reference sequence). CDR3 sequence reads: CAWSTGNSGANVLTF. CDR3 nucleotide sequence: TGTGCCTGGAGTACAGGGAACTCTGGGGCCAACGTCCTGACTTTC.

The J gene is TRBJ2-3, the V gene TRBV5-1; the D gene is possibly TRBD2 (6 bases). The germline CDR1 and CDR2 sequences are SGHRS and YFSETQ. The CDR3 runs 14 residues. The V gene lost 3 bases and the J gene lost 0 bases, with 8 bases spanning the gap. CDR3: CASSSGLSTDTQYF. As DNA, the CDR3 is TGCGCCAGCAGCTCGGGACTGAGCACAGATACGCAGTATTTT. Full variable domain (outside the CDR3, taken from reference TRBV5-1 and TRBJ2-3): KAGVTQTPRYLIKTRGQQVTLSCSPISGHRSVSWYQQTPGQGLQFLFEYFSETQRNKGNFPGRFSGRQFSNSRSEMNVSTLELGDSALYLCASSSGLSTDTQYFGPGTRLTVL.

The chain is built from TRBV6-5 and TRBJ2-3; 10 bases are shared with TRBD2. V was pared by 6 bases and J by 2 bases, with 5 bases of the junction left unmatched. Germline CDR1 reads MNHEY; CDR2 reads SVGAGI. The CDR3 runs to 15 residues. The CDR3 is CASRRTSGYTDTQYF. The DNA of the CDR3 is TGTGCCAGCAGGCGGACTAGCGGCTACACAGATACGCAGTATTTT.

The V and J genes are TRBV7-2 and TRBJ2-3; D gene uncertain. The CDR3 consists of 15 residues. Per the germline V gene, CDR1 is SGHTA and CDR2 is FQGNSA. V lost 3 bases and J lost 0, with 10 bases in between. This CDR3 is CASSFLHSSTDTQYF. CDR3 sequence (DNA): TGTGCCAGCAGCTTCTTGCACTCTAGCACAGATACGCAGTATTTT.

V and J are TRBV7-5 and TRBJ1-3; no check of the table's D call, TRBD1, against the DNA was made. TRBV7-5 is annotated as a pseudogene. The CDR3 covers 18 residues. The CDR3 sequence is CVRSLEDRTLESGNTIYF. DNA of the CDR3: TGTGTCAGAAGCTTAGAGGACAGGACACTAGAATCTGGAAACACCATATATTTT.

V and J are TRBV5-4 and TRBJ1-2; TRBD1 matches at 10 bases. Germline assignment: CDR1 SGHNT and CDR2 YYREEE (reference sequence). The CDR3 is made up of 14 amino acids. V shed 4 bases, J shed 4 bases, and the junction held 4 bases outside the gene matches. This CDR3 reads CASSLRTGGYGYTF. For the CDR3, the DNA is TGTGCCAGCAGCCTCCGGACAGGGGGCTATGGCTACACCTTC.

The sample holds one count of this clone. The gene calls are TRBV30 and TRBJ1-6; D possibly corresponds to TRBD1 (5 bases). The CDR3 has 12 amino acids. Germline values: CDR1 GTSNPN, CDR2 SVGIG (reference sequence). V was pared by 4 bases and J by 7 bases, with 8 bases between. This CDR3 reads CAWTRVNSPLHF. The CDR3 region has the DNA TGTGCCTGGACCAGGGTCAATTCACCCCTCCACTTT.

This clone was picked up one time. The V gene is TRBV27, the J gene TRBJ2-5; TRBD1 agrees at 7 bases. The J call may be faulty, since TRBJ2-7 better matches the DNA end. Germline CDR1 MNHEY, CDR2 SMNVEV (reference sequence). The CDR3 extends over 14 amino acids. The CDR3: CASSLGQVRDEQYF. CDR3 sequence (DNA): TGTGCCAGCAGTTTAGGACAGGTGAGGGACGAGCAGTACTTC.

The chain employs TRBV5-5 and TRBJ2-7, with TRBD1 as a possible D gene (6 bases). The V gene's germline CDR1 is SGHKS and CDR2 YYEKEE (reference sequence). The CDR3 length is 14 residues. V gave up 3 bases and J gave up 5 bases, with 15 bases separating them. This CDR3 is CASSSGTGLDEQYF. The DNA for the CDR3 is TGTGCCAGCAGCTCCGGTACAGGGTTGGACGAGCAGTACTTC. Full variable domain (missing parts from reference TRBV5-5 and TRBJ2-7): DAGVTQSPTHLIKTRGQQVTLRCSPISGHKSVSWYQQVLGQGPQFIFQYYEKEERGRGNFPDRFSARQFPNYSSELNVNALLLGDSALYLCASSSGTGLDEQYFGPGTRLTVT.

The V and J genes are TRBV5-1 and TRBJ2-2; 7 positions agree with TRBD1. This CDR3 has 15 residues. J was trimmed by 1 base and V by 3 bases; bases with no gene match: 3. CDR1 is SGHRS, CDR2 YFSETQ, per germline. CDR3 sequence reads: CASSSGQQNTGELFF. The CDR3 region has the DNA TGCGCCAGCAGCTCGGGACAGCAGAACACCGGGGAGCTGTTTTTT.

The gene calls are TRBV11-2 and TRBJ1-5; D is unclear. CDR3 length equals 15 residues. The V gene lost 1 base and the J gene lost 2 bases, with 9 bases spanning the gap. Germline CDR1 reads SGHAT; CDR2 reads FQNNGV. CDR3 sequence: CASSLGAEGNQPQHF. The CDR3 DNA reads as TGTGCCAGCAGCTTAGGAGCAGAGGGCAATCAGCCCCAGCATTTT.

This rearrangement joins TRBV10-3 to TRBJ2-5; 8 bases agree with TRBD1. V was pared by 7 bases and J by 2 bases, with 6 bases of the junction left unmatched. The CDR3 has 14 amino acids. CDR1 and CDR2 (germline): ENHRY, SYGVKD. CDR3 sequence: CAINPTGEQETQYF. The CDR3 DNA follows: TGTGCCATCAACCCGACAGGGGAGCAAGAGACCCAGTACTTC.

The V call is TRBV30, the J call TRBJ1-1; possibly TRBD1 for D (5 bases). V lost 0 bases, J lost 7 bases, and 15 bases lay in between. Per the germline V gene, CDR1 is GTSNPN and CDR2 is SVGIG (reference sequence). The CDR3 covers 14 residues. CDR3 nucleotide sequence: TGTGCCTGGAGTGTTTGGGGGGATGATAGTGAAGCTTTCTTT. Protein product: CAWSVWGDDSEAFF.

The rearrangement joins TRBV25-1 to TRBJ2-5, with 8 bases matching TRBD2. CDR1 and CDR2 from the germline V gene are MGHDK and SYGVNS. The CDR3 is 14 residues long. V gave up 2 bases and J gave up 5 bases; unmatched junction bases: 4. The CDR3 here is CASSELRGGETQYF. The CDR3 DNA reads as TGTGCCAGCAGTGAACTCCGGGGGGGGGAGACCCAGTACTTC.

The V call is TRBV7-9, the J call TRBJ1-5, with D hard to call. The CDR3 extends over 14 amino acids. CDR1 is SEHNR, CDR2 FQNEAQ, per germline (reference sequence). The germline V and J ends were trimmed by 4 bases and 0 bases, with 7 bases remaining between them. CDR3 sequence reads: CASSWAGSNQPQHF. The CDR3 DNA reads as TGTGCCAGCAGCTGGGCAGGTAGCAATCAGCCCCAGCATTTT.

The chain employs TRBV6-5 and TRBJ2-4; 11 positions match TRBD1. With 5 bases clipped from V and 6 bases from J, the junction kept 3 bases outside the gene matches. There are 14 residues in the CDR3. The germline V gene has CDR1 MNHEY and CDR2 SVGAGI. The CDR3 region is CASSRDRGVNIQYF. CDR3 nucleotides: TGTGCCAGCAGTCGGGACAGGGGGGTAAACATTCAGTACTTC.

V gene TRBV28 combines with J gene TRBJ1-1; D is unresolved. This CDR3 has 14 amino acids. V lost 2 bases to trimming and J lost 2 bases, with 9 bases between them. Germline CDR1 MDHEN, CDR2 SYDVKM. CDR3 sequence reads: CASSLELRNTEAFF. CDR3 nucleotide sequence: TGTGCCAGCAGTTTAGAGCTTCGCAACACTGAAGCTTTCTTT. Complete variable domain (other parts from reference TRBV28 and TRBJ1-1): DVKVTQSSRYLVKRTGEKVFLECVQDMDHENMFWYRQDPGLGLRLIYFSYDVKMKEKGDIPEGYSVSREKKERFSLILESASTNQTSMYLCASSLELRNTEAFFGQGTRLTVV.

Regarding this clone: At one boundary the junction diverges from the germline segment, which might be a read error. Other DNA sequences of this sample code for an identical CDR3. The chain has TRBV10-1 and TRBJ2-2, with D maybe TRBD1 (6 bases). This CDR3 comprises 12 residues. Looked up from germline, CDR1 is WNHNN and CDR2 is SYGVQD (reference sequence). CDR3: CASRGGPGELFF. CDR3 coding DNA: TGCGCCAGCAGAGGGGGTCCCGGAGAGCTGTTTTTT.

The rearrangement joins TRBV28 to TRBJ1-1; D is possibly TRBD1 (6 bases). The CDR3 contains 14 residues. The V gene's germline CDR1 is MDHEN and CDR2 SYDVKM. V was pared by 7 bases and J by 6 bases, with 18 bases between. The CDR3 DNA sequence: TGTGCCAGCAAAGAGGGGGGGGATGGGGCTGAAGCTTTCTTT. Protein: CASKEGGDGAEAFF.

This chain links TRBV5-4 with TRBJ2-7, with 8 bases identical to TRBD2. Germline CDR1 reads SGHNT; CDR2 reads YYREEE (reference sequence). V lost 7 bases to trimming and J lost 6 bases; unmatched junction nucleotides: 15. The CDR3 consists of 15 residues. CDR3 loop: CASGAGGGPITEQYF. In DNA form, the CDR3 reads TGTGCCAGCGGGGCGGGGGGAGGGCCGATAACCGAGCAGTACTTC.

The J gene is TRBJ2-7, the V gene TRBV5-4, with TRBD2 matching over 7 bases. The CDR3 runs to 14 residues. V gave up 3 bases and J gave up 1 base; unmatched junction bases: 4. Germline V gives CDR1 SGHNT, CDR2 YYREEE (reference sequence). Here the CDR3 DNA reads TGTGCCAGCAGCTCGGGCGGGAGATCCTACGAGCAGTACTTC. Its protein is CASSSGGRSYEQYF.

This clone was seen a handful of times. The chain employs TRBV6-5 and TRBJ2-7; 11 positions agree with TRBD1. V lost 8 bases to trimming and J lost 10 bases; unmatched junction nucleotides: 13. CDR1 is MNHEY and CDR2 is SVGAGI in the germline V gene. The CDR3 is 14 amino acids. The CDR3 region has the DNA TGTGCCAGCGGCCGAAGGGACAGGGGGTCCCCTCAGTACTTC. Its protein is CASGRRDRGSPQYF.

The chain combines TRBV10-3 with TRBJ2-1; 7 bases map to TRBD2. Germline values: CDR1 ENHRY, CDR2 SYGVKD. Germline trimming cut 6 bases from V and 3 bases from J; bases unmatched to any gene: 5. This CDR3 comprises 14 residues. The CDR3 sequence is CAISGSGDYNEQFF. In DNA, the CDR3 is TGTGCCATCAGCGGGAGCGGGGACTACAATGAGCAGTTCTTC.

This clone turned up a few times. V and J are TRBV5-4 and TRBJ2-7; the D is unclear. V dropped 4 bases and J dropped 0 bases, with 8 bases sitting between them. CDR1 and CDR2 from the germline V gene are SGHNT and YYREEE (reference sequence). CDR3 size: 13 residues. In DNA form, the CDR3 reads TGTGCCAGCAGCCGGGTGAGCTCCTACGAGCAGTACTTC. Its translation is CASSRVSSYEQYF.

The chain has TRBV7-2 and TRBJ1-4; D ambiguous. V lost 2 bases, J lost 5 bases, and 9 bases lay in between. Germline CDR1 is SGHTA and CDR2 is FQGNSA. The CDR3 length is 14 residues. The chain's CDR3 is CASSLQVENEKLFF. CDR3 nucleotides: TGTGCCAGCAGCTTACAGGTCGAGAATGAAAAACTGTTTTTT.

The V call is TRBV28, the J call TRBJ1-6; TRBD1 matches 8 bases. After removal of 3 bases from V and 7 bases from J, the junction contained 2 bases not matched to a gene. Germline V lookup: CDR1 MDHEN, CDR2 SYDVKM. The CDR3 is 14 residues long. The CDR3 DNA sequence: TGTGCCAGCAGTTTTCAGGGGGCGAATTCACCCCTCCACTTT. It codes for CASSFQGANSPLHF.